This entry lists 2 T cell receptor beta chains sequenced from one sample in a study of T cell responses to AZD1222 COVID-19 vaccine. Sequencing was performed with immunoSEQ multiplex PCR; in TCRdb, only in-frame clones are kept and a portion is missing. Of roughly 100,000 clones detected, over 75% appear once; the ten largest clones hold approximately 22%. The sequences come from peripheral blood, collected on day 0 of AZD1222 vaccination. Receptor source: an adult in good health.

In the case of this clone: Different DNA sequences within this sample yield the same CDR3. J is TRBJ2-3 and V is TRBV27, with 11 bases identical to TRBD1. Trimming took 3 bases from V and 4 from J; bases not matched to a gene: 3. Germline CDR1 is MNHEY and CDR2 is SMNVEV (reference sequence). This CDR3 has 15 amino acids. The CDR3 reads CASSFRTGGSDTQYF. CDR3 coding DNA: TGTGCCAGCAGTTTTCGGACAGGGGGCTCAGATACGCAGTATTTT.

J is TRBJ1-3 and V is TRBV6-6, with D possibly matching TRBD1 (6 bases). CDR1 is MNHNY, CDR2 SVGAGI, per germline (reference sequence). The CDR3 length is 16 residues. Trimming took off 0 bases at V and 7 bases at J, with 16 bases between the two ends. The CDR3 coding sequence is TGTGCCAGCAGTTACTCGACGGGGGCGCTGATGAACACCATATATTTT. It is translated as CASSYSTGALMNTIYF.